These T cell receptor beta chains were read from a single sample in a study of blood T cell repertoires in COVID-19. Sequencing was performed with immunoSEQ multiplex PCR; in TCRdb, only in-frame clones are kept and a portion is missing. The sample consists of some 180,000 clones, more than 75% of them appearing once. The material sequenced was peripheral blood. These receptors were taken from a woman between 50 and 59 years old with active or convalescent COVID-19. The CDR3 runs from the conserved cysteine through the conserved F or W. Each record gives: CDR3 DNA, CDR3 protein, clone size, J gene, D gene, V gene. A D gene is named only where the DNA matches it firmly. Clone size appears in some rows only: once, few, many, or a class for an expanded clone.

TGCGCCAGCAGTGAGTCAGGCGGGGACTGGATCTATGGCTACACCTTC | CASSESGGDWIYGYTF | few | TRBJ1-2 | . | TRBV10-2
TGTGCCAGTAGTCCCCAGGGACAGCCTTCCTACGAGCAGTACTTC | CASSPQGQPSYEQYF | . | TRBJ2-7 | TRBD1 | TRBV19
TGTGCCACCTCAGGGGACCGGGAGCTGTTTTTT | CATSGDRELFF | . | TRBJ2-2 | . | TRBV24-1
TGTGCCAGAAGCTTGGATCTCCCCCGGTGGCAGTACTTC | CARSLDLPRWQYF | . | TRBJ2-7 | . | TRBV5-3
TGTGCCAGCTCAAGACTAGCGGGGGGCTGGGAGCAGTTCTTC | CASSRLAGGWEQFF | . | TRBJ2-1 | TRBD2 | TRBV18
TGTGCCAGCAGCTTTGTTCCCCCACCGACAGACTCCAAATTAGGCTACACCTTC | CASSFVPPPTDSKLGYTF | . | TRBJ1-2 | . | TRBV12-1
TGTGCCAGCAGCTTAGGGGCTAGCACAGATACGCAGTATTTT | CASSLGASTDTQYF | . | TRBJ2-3 | . | TRBV11-3
TGTGCCAGCAGCCAATGGTCTAGCGGGAGGGAAAGGCAAGAGACCCAGTACTTC | CASSQWSSGRERQETQYF | . | TRBJ2-5 | TRBD2 | TRBV3-1/TRBV3-2
TGTGCCAGCAGCGACCGAGGGGGCGGTGAAAAACTGTTTTTT | CASSDRGGGEKLFF | . | TRBJ1-4 | TRBD1 | TRBV6-2/TRBV6-3
TGTGCCAGCTCACCGGGACAGGCATTTAACTATGGCTACACCTTC | CASSPGQAFNYGYTF | . | TRBJ1-2 | TRBD1 | TRBV18
TGTGCCAGTAATCGAGAGGGAGGCACTGAAGCTTTCTTT | CASNREGGTEAFF | . | TRBJ1-1 | . | TRBV19
TGTGCCAGCAGCCAAGACCCAGGACTAGCGGGATCTGGGGCCAACGTCCTGACTTTC | CASSQDPGLAGSGANVLTF | . | TRBJ2-6 | TRBD2 | TRBV5-4
TGTGCCAGCAGCCAGGGACAGGCCGGTGAAGCTTTCTTT | CASSQGQAGEAFF | . | TRBJ1-1 | TRBD1 | TRBV7-3
TGCGCCAGCAGTCAATCGGGACAGGGGAGGAATTCACCCCTCCACTTT | CASSQSGQGRNSPLHF | . | TRBJ1-6 | TRBD1 | TRBV23-1
TGTGCCAGCTCACCACCCTCCGCTCGGGGCAATCAGCCCCAGCATTTT | CASSPPSARGNQPQHF | many | TRBJ1-5 | . | TRBV18
TGTGCTAGCAGCGCTACTAGCGGGGGGCCCGGGACCCAGTACTTC | CASSATSGGPGTQYF | few | TRBJ2-5 | TRBD2 | TRBV7-7
TGTGCCAGCAGCCAGGCCGGGACTAGCGGGGGGGTAATACAAGAGACCCAGTACTTC | CASSQAGTSGGVIQETQYF | . | TRBJ2-5 | TRBD2 | TRBV3-1/TRBV3-2
TGTGCCAGCAGCCACCCCGGCGGCGAGCAGTACTTC | CASSHPGGEQYF | . | TRBJ2-7 | . | TRBV3-1/TRBV3-2
TGTGCCAGCAGTCTAGGACAGACTTTCTATGGCTACACCTTC | CASSLGQTFYGYTF | . | TRBJ1-2 | . | TRBV6-6
TGCGCCAGCAGCCCGACTAGCAATATAGAGACCCAGTACTTC | CASSPTSNIETQYF | . | TRBJ2-5 | TRBD2 | TRBV5-1
TGTGCCAGCAGCTCCCTGGGACAGGGCCTATTTTTC | CASSSLGQGLFF | . | TRBJ2-7 | TRBD1 | TRBV11-3
TGTGCCAGCAGCCAATCGGGAGGCACCGGGGAGCTGTTTTTT | CASSQSGGTGELFF | . | TRBJ2-2 | . | TRBV16
TGCGCCAGCCTCACAGGGGCTATCACAGATACGCAGTATTTT | CASLTGAITDTQYF | many | TRBJ2-3 | TRBD1 | TRBV10-2
TGTGCCAGCTCAAAGGACAGGGGGCTATCGTTCGAAAAACTGTTTTTT | CASSKDRGLSFEKLFF | . | TRBJ1-4 | TRBD1 | TRBV2
TGTGCCAGCAGCTCGTCCGGGAGATTTGAAGCTTTCTTT | CASSSSGRFEAFF | once | TRBJ1-1 | . | TRBV7-9
TGTGCCAGTGGTCCCGCACCGACACCTACCGGGGAGCTGTTTTTT | CASGPAPTPTGELFF | . | TRBJ2-2 | . | TRBV19
TGTGCCAGCAGTTATCAAGGGGATGGCTACACCTTC | CASSYQGDGYTF | . | TRBJ1-2 | . | TRBV6-5
TGTGCCAGCAGGGGGCGGGGCGCTTTCTTT | CASRGRGAFF | . | TRBJ1-1 | . | TRBV11-2
TGTGCCAGCAGTCCCGGACAGGGGAAGAATGAAAAACTGTTTTTT | CASSPGQGKNEKLFF | few | TRBJ1-4 | TRBD1 | TRBV28
TGCGCCAGCAGCCAAGAACGGACAGATAATGAAAAACTGTTTTTT | CASSQERTDNEKLFF | . | TRBJ1-4 | . | TRBV4-1
TGTGCCAGCAGCCCGAATAGCGGCAACATGAACACTGAAGCTTTCTTT | CASSPNSGNMNTEAFF | . | TRBJ1-1 | . | TRBV4-2
TGTGCCAGTAGTACCCTTACGACAGGCAACTATGGCTACACCTTC | CASSTLTTGNYGYTF | . | TRBJ1-2 | . | TRBV19
TGTGCCAGTCGAGGGGGGGACATGATTAACTATGGCTACACCTTC | CASRGGDMINYGYTF | . | TRBJ1-2 | . | TRBV19
TGTGCCAGCAGCTTAGTCGGGGGAGGCTTGAGTGAAGGCTACACCTTC | CASSLVGGGLSEGYTF | many | TRBJ1-2 | . | TRBV7-9
TGTGCCAGCAGCTTCGACAGGTCCTCTGGAAACACCATATATTTT | CASSFDRSSGNTIYF | . | TRBJ1-3 | . | TRBV7-8
TGTGCCAGCAATGGTCCGCCCGGACAGGGGGCGGATGAGCAGTTCTTC | CASNGPPGQGADEQFF | . | TRBJ2-1 | TRBD1 | TRBV2
TGTGCCTGCCTCCCCAGCGTTAGTCTCGAGCAGTACTTC | CACLPSVSLEQYF | . | TRBJ2-7 | . | TRBV30
TGTGCCAGCAGGAGGGACTCAGATACGCAGTATTTT | CASRRDSDTQYF | . | TRBJ2-3 | . | TRBV12-3/TRBV12-4
TGTGCCAGCAGTTACCGTGAAACAGGGTCCTATGGCTACACCTTC | CASSYRETGSYGYTF | once | TRBJ1-2 | . | TRBV6-5
TGTGCCAGCAGCCAAGATCATCGAGCTGGGGCCAACGTCCTGACTTTC | CASSQDHRAGANVLTF | . | TRBJ2-6 | . | TRBV3-1/TRBV3-2
TGTGCCAGCAGCTTAGACACTACTAGTGCCAATGAGCAGTTCTTC | CASSLDTTSANEQFF | . | TRBJ2-1 | . | TRBV11-2
TGCGCCAGCAGCTCAACGGGACAGGGATACGAGCAGTACTTC | CASSSTGQGYEQYF | . | TRBJ2-7 | TRBD1 | TRBV10-2
TGTGCCAGCAGTGAAGCTTGGAGCCCGACAGCAACTAATGAAAAACTGTTTTTT | CASSEAWSPTATNEKLFF | . | TRBJ1-4 | . | TRBV2
TGTGCCAGCAGCCTAGCGGGGGGTCCCTACAATGAGCAGTTCTTC | CASSLAGGPYNEQFF | few | TRBJ2-1 | TRBD2 | TRBV6-5
TGCGCCAGCAGCCTGAGGGGGGGTACTCAAACCTACGAGCAGTACTTC | CASSLRGGTQTYEQYF | . | TRBJ2-7 | . | TRBV4-3
TGTGCCAGCAGCCCCTACAGATTCTCTGGAAACACCATATATTTT | CASSPYRFSGNTIYF | . | TRBJ1-3 | . | TRBV7-9
TGTGCCAGCAGCAATAGCGGGGGGGCCTACGAGCAGTACTTC | CASSNSGGAYEQYF | . | TRBJ2-7 | TRBD2 | TRBV3-1/TRBV3-2
TGTGCCAGCAGCTTAGGTCGCAGATCCTACGAGCAGTACTTC | CASSLGRRSYEQYF | . | TRBJ2-7 | . | TRBV11-2
TGTGCCAGCAGGCCGGGGGGCTCCTACGAGCAGTACTTC | CASRPGGSYEQYF | . | TRBJ2-7 | TRBD2 | TRBV6-1
TGTGCCAGCAGATACGGGGGGGAGGCCTACGAGCAGTACTTC | CASRYGGEAYEQYF | . | TRBJ2-7 | TRBD2 | TRBV28
TGCAGCGTTGAAGATCTGGGGCGGGAGCAGTTCTTC | CSVEDLGREQFF | . | TRBJ2-1 | . | TRBV29-1
TGTGCCAGCAGCCCACTTATGGGGGACAGGGATGGCTACACCTTC | CASSPLMGDRDGYTF | . | TRBJ1-2 | TRBD1 | TRBV6-5
TGTGCCAGCAGCCAACATAGGGACAGTCCTACGGCCCAGCATTTT | CASSQHRDSPTAQHF | . | TRBJ1-5 | TRBD1 | TRBV4-2